These 23 T cell receptor beta chains came from one sample sequenced in a study of blood T cell repertoires in COVID-19. Profiled with immunoSEQ multiplex PCR; TCRdb holds only in-frame clones, not every one. Among approximately 160,000 clones listed, 60% to 85% were seen once. The sample comprised peripheral blood. These TCRs come from a man aged 60 to 69 with acute or convalescent COVID-19.

This clone turned up a few times. The V gene is TRBV7-6, the J gene TRBJ2-2, with 10 bases fitting TRBD2. V dropped 2 bases and J dropped 0; count of bases not matched to a gene: 9. This CDR3 contains 19 residues. Germline lookup yields CDR1 SGHVS and CDR2 FNYEAQ. CDR3 nucleotides: TGTGCCAGCAGCTTAAGGGTCCCAGCGGGGGGGACGAACACCGGGGAGCTGTTTTTT. Translating it yields CASSLRVPAGGTNTGELFF.

The V and J genes are TRBV7-9 and TRBJ1-1; 7 nucleotides align to TRBD1. Germline V gene sequence: CDR1 SEHNR, CDR2 FQNEAQ (reference sequence). Trimming took 1 base from V and 1 from J; bases not matched to a gene: 6. The CDR3 length is 16 residues. This CDR3 reads CASSLGLGTENTEAFF. In DNA form, the CDR3 reads TGTGCCAGCAGCTTAGGGCTGGGGACAGAGAACACTGAAGCTTTCTTT.

DNA for the CDR3: TGTGCCAGCTCGCCGACAGGTTACAATGAGCAGTTCTTC. This encodes CASSPTGYNEQFF. This chain links TRBV18 with TRBJ2-1, with a possible D match to TRBD1 (6 bases). Germline V gene lookup returns CDR1 KGHSH and CDR2 LQKENI. V was shortened by 6 bases and J by 4 bases, with 10 bases between the two germline ends. There are 13 residues in the CDR3.

The gene calls are TRBV27 and TRBJ1-6, with TRBD1 matching 9 bases. V shed 6 bases, J shed 10 bases, and the junction held 13 bases outside the gene matches. Germline CDR1 and CDR2: MNHEY and SMNVEV (reference sequence). The CDR3 contains 16 residues. Here the CDR3 DNA reads TGTGCCAGCAGCTGGGGAACAGGGGGCGGCGGGTCACCCCTCCACTTT. It specifies CASSWGTGGGGSPLHF.

The CDR3 is CASSSRDAGANVLTF. CDR3 sequence (DNA): TGTGCCAGCAGTTCCCGGGATGCTGGGGCCAACGTCCTGACTTTC. The chain uses TRBV6-5 and TRBJ2-6; weak D call: TRBD2 (5 bases). Germline CDR1 reads MNHEY; CDR2 reads SVGAGI. Trimming took 4 bases from V and 2 from J, leaving 9 bases between them. CDR3 length: 15 amino acids.

The V gene is TRBV19, the J gene TRBJ2-7; D possibly corresponds to TRBD2 (5 bases). There are 13 residues in the CDR3. V was clipped by 3 bases and J by 5 bases, with 11 bases between them. CDR1 and CDR2 (germline): LNHDA, SQIVND (reference sequence). The CDR3 DNA reads as TGTGCCAGTAGTATCCCTAGCTCAAACGAGCAGTACTTC. It translates to CASSIPSSNEQYF.

This clone was recorded once. This chain uses TRBV15 with TRBJ1-5; D gene unclear. Germline lookup yields CDR1 LNHNV and CDR2 YYDKDF (reference sequence). Trimming took 0 bases from V and 6 from J, leaving 9 bases between them. This CDR3 region has 14 residues. This chain's CDR3 is CATSRDLEGQPQHF. The CDR3, as DNA: TGTGCCACCAGCAGAGATCTAGAGGGTCAGCCCCAGCATTTT.

V is TRBV6-2 or TRBV6-3 and J is TRBJ1-3; D is uncertain. CDR1 is MNHEY, CDR2 SVGEGT, per germline. The CDR3 sequence is 17 residues long. Trimming took 6 bases from V and 2 from J, leaving 20 bases between them. The CDR3 DNA reads TGTGCCAGCAGCCACGAAGTGAGACTCCGGACTGGAAACACCATATATTTT. Encoded protein: CASSHEVRLRTGNTIYF.

The chain couples TRBV4-1 to TRBJ1-5, with 8 bases that match TRBD1. This CDR3 region has 18 residues. The V gene's germline CDR1 is MGHRA and CDR2 YSYEKL. The junction had 14 bases not matched to a gene; V was cut back by 0 bases and J by 7 bases. The CDR3 DNA sequence: TGCGCCAGCAGCCAAGACCCCAAGACAGGGGTGTTACGGCAGCCCCAGCATTTT. Encoded protein: CASSQDPKTGVLRQPQHF.

The chain uses TRBV27 and TRBJ1-2; D not resolved. From germline, CDR1 is MNHEY and CDR2 SMNVEV (reference sequence). This CDR3 has 15 residues. V lost 4 bases and J 6 bases, leaving 18 bases between the germline ends. The CDR3 bases are TGTGCCAGCAGTTCCCCCCCTCTATATCTGCATGGCTACACCTTC. This encodes CASSSPPLYLHGYTF.

This rearrangement joins TRBV7-3 to TRBJ2-3; 8 bases align to TRBD1. J gave up 5 bases and V 8 bases, and 6 bases lay outside the gene matches. In germline, CDR1 is SGHTA, CDR2 FQGTGA. The CDR3 extends over 13 amino acids. The chain's CDR3 is CASGQGAGDTQYF. The CDR3 nucleotides read TGTGCCAGCGGCCAGGGGGCGGGAGATACGCAGTATTTT.

This chain uses TRBV14 with TRBJ1-2; D is uncertain. The CDR3 totals 14 residues. Germline CDR1 SGHDN, CDR2 FVKESK. The V end was cut by 1 base, the J end by 2 bases, with 8 bases between. CDR3 bases: TGTGCCAGCAGCCAAGGCGTGAGGAACTATGGCTACACCTTC. Its translation is CASSQGVRNYGYTF.

The rearrangement joins TRBV9 to TRBJ1-1, with 7 bases aligning to TRBD1. V trimming: 4 bases; J trimming: 4 bases; junction bases outside the gene matches: 7. Germline loops: CDR1 SGDLS, CDR2 YYNGEE. This CDR3 contains 14 residues. DNA of the CDR3: TGTGCCAGCAGCTCTCAGGGGGGAGGCACTGAAGCTTTCTTT. Translated: CASSSQGGGTEAFF.

This rearrangement joins TRBV24-1 to TRBJ2-7; D unclear. Germline values: CDR1 KGHDR, CDR2 SFDVKD. Deletions cut 7 bases from V and 4 bases from J, with 13 bases between. The CDR3 contains 13 residues. The CDR3 spells CATSGDLTYEQYF. As DNA, the CDR3 is TGTGCCACCAGCGGAGATCTTACATACGAGCAGTACTTC.

The rearrangement joins TRBV19 to TRBJ2-7; D possibly corresponds to TRBD1 (7 bases). Trimming left V 5 bases short and J 7 bases short, with 15 bases between. CDR1 is LNHDA, CDR2 SQIVND, per germline (reference sequence). CDR3 size: 13 residues. Written as DNA, the CDR3 is TGTGCCAGTAGTGTTACAGGGGCGGGAGAGCAGTACTTC. Translation gives CASSVTGAGEQYF.

The gene calls are TRBV9 and TRBJ1-1; D is possibly TRBD1 (5 bases). The germline CDR1 and CDR2 sequences are SGDLS and YYNGEE. V was shortened by 4 bases and J by 0 bases, with 13 bases between the two germline ends. The CDR3 totals 15 residues. The CDR3 is CASSFQTDMNTEAFF. The DNA of the CDR3 is TGTGCCAGCAGCTTCCAGACAGACATGAACACTGAAGCTTTCTTT.

The genes are TRBV19 and TRBJ1-1, with a tentative D call TRBD1 (6 bases). The CDR3 is 15 residues long. V lost 2 bases, J lost 4 bases, and 14 bases lay in between. Germline V gives CDR1 LNHDA, CDR2 SQIVND (reference sequence). Written as DNA, the CDR3 is TGTGCCAGTAGTATATGGGACAAAAAGCCCACTGAAGCTTTCTTT. This gives the protein CASSIWDKKPTEAFF.

This clone has more than one count but fewer than ten. Other DNA sequences in the sample encode the same CDR3. V gene TRBV9 combines with J gene TRBJ2-7; the match to TRBD2 covers 8 bases. V lost 0 bases and J lost 4; bases outside the gene matches: 3. The germline V gene has CDR1 SGDLS and CDR2 YYNGEE. The CDR3 totals 14 residues. CDR3 amino acids: CASSVVGGAYEQYF. For the CDR3, the DNA is TGTGCCAGCAGCGTAGTCGGGGGGGCTTACGAGCAGTACTTC. Supplemented by reference TRBV9 and TRBJ2-7, the full variable domain reads DSGVTQTPKHLITATGQRVTLRCSPRSGDLSVYWYQQSLDQGLQFLIQYYNGEERAKGNILERFSAQQFPDLHSELNLSSLELGDSALYFCASSVVGGAYEQYFGPGTRLTVT.

The chain couples TRBV18 to TRBJ2-4, with D perhaps TRBD1 (5 bases). The CDR3 length is 16 residues. Trimming cost V 2 bases and J 3 bases, with 14 bases left between them. Germline CDR1 is KGHSH and CDR2 is LQKENI. The CDR3, as DNA: TGTGCCAGCTCACCATTTGACAGTACCCTCAAAAACATTCAGTACTTC. Protein: CASSPFDSTLKNIQYF. The full variable domain, in which reference TRBV18 and TRBJ2-4 provide the parts outside the CDR3, is NAGVMQNPRHLVRRRGQEARLRCSPMKGHSHVYWYRQLPEEGLKFMVYLQKENIIDESGMPKERFSAEFPKEGPSILRIQQVVRGDSAAYFCASSPFDSTLKNIQYFGAGTRLSVL.

The chain links TRBV5-5 to TRBJ1-4; possibly TRBD1 for D (5 bases). Germline-derived CDR1 and CDR2 are SGHKS and YYEKEE (reference sequence). CDR3 length equals 17 residues. V lost 0 bases, J lost 4 bases, and 16 bases lay in between. The CDR3 protein is CASSLVAQDNYNEKLFF. CDR3 nucleotide sequence: TGTGCCAGCAGCTTGGTGGCTCAGGACAACTATAATGAAAAACTGTTTTTT. Full variable domain (outside the CDR3, taken from reference TRBV5-5 and TRBJ1-4): DAGVTQSPTHLIKTRGQQVTLRCSPISGHKSVSWYQQVLGQGPQFIFQYYEKEERGRGNFPDRFSARQFPNYSSELNVNALLLGDSALYLCASSLVAQDNYNEKLFFGSGTQLSVL.

The genes are TRBV4-3 and TRBJ2-2; D may be TRBD1 (6 bases). This CDR3 comprises 19 residues. Germline V gene data show CDR1 as LGHNA and CDR2 as YSLEER. Trimming removed 3 bases from V and 0 bases from J, with 20 bases in between. CDR3 DNA sequence: TGCGCCAGCAGCCATCCCCCGGGACAACTCGAGACGAACACCGGGGAGCTGTTTTTT. It translates to CASSHPPGQLETNTGELFF.

The rearrangement joins TRBV12-3 or TRBV12-4 to TRBJ1-2, with 7 nucleotides matching TRBD1. With 6 bases clipped from V and 8 bases from J, the junction kept 6 bases outside the gene matches. The CDR3 is 12 amino acids. The chain's CDR3 is CASRAQGGGYTF. The CDR3 DNA sequence: TGTGCCAGCAGAGCCCAGGGGGGAGGCTACACCTTC.

The chain carries TRBV28 and TRBJ2-1; a weak D match, TRBD2 (7 bases). Deletions cut 5 bases from V and 5 bases from J, with 25 bases between. This CDR3 comprises 18 residues. Per germline, CDR1 MDHEN and CDR2 SYDVKM. CDR3 amino acids: CASSLRGGYPNLDNEQFF. In nucleotides, the CDR3 is TGTGCCAGCAGTCTAAGGGGGGGGTACCCAAACCTCGACAATGAGCAGTTCTTC. Complete variable domain (other parts from reference TRBV28 and TRBJ2-1): DVKVTQSSRYLVKRTGEKVFLECVQDMDHENMFWYRQDPGLGLRLIYFSYDVKMKEKGDIPEGYSVSREKKERFSLILESASTNQTSMYLCASSLRGGYPNLDNEQFFGPGTRLTVL.